These T cell receptor beta chains were read from a single sample in a study of OX40 agonist ivuxolimab in advanced cancers. TCRdb's copy holds only in-frame clones and misses some; the assay was immunoSEQ multiplex PCR. This sample carries about 67,000 clones, 70% to 90% of them seen once, and the ten largest clones take 8.2%. Sample: CD4+ or CD8+ T cells sorted from blood, taken in a trial of the OX40 agonist ivuxolimab. The receptors stem from an adult with an advanced solid tumor such as melanoma, head and neck, liver or kidney cancer. Each CDR3 is given with its conserved first and last residue. The order of the fields is J gene, V gene, clone size, D gene, CDR3 DNA, CDR3 protein. The D gene is left open where the match is weak. For some rows the clone size is stated as once, few or many, or as a class when expanded; others skip it.

>TRBJ2-3|TRBV7-2|once|-
TGTGCCAGCAGCTTAGTGGTAGGGACAGATACGCAGTATTTT
CASSLVVGTDTQYF
>TRBJ1-4|TRBV6-6|-|TRBD1
TGTGCCAGCAGAACAGGGGGAGGCGATGAAAAACTGTTTTTT
CASRTGGGDEKLFF
>TRBJ2-1|TRBV5-4|-|TRBD1
TGTGCCAGCAGCGCCTTGACAGGGGCCTACAATGAGCAGTTCTTC
CASSALTGAYNEQFF
>TRBJ2-7|TRBV10-3|-|TRBD1
TGTGCCATCAGTTTGGGACAGGGGGCGGTCTACGAGCAGTACTTC
CAISLGQGAVYEQYF
>TRBJ2-5|TRBV7-9|-|-
TGTGCCAGCAGCTCAGGGATAGGGGAGACCCAGTACTTC
CASSSGIGETQYF
>TRBJ1-1|TRBV5-1|-|-
TGCGCCAGCAGCTTGGGAACACTGAACACTGAAGCTTTCTTT
CASSLGTLNTEAFF
>TRBJ1-5|TRBV28|-|-
TGTGCCAGCAGTTCGGATCAGCCCCAGCATTTT
CASSSDQPQHF
>TRBJ2-1|TRBV14|-|TRBD1
TGTGCCAGCAGCCGCCAAGGGACAGGGTCCTACAATGAGCAGTTCTTC
CASSRQGTGSYNEQFF
>TRBJ1-1|TRBV2|-|-
TGTGCCAGCACAACAGGGAGGATGAACACTGAAGCTTTCTTT
CASTTGRMNTEAFF
>TRBJ2-3|TRBV5-1|-|TRBD2
TGCGCCAGCAGCGAATTAATAGCGGGGGCAGGCACAGATACGCAGTATTTT
CASSELIAGAGTDTQYF
>TRBJ2-7|TRBV5-5|-|TRBD1
TGTGCCAGCAGCTTGGAGTTACAGGGGGTGTACGAGCAGTACTTC
CASSLELQGVYEQYF
>TRBJ2-1|TRBV30|once|TRBD2
TGTGCCTGGAGGGAGATTCGCCTAGCGGGGGGGCCGGGGTCCTACAATGAGCAGTTCTTC
CAWREIRLAGGPGSYNEQFF
>TRBJ2-2|TRBV2|-|TRBD2
TGTGCCAGCAAGCCCGGGAGGCGGGAGGGAAACACCGGGGAGCTGTTTTTT
CASKPGRREGNTGELFF
>TRBJ1-1|TRBV28|-|-
TGTGCCAGTAACAGTCCCATGAACACTGAAGCTTTCTTT
CASNSPMNTEAFF
>TRBJ2-3|TRBV7-9|-|TRBD1
TGTGCCAGCAGGACCCAGGGGGCAAGGGGCACAGATACGCAGTATTTT
CASRTQGARGTDTQYF
>TRBJ1-2|TRBV15|-|TRBD1
TGTGCCACCAGCAGAGACGCACAGGGGAATATTGGGGATGGCTACACCTTC
CATSRDAQGNIGDGYTF
>TRBJ2-5|TRBV19|-|-
TGTGCCAGTAGTATCGGCAAACAGGCTAGGGAGACCCAGTACTTC
CASSIGKQARETQYF
>TRBJ2-2|TRBV6-1|-|-
TGTGCCAGCAGCGAACAGGGAGGAGCCGGGGAGCTGTTTTTT
CASSEQGGAGELFF
>TRBJ2-1|TRBV30|-|TRBD1
TGTGCCTGGAGTCTGAAACCCGGACAGGACAATGAGCAGTTCTTC
CAWSLKPGQDNEQFF
>TRBJ2-3|TRBV7-9|few|-
TGTGCCAGCAGCTTCCCGCGGGGCACAGATACGCAGTATTTT
CASSFPRGTDTQYF
>TRBJ2-2|TRBV6-6|-|-
TGTGCCTCACGTCCAAGTGCCGCCGCCGGGGAGCTGTTTTTT
CASRPSAAAGELFF
>TRBJ1-1|TRBV6-5|-|-
TGTGCCAGCAGTTGGACCGACCCTAGGGTCACTGAAGCTTTCTTT
CASSWTDPRVTEAFF
>TRBJ2-1|TRBV6-4|-|-
TGTGCCAGCAAGGCGGAGGGGTCCTACAATGAGCAGTTCTTC
CASKAEGSYNEQFF
>TRBJ2-7|TRBV10-2|-|TRBD1
TGCGCCAGCAGCGTCGGACAGGGCTACGAGCAGTACTTC
CASSVGQGYEQYF
>TRBJ2-7|TRBV2|few|TRBD2
TGTGCCAGCAGTGGGTCTAGCGGGAGTTGGGAGCAGTACTTC
CASSGSSGSWEQYF
>TRBJ1-1|TRBV7-3|-|TRBD1
TGTGCCAGCAGCTTAATGGCAGGGGGAAATACTGAAGCTTTCTTT
CASSLMAGGNTEAFF
>TRBJ2-3|TRBV7-2|-|-
TGTGCCAGCAGCTGGTCCGGGGACTCTAGCACAGATACGCAGTATTTT
CASSWSGDSSTDTQYF
>TRBJ1-2|TRBV10-3|-|-
TGTGCCATCACCGATGAAACATGGGGCTATGGCTACACCTTC
CAITDETWGYGYTF
>TRBJ1-2|TRBV19|few|TRBD1
TGTGCCAGTAGCCGGACAGGGCAGGACTATGGCTACACCTTC
CASSRTGQDYGYTF
>TRBJ2-3|TRBV21-1|once|-
TGTGCCAGCAGCAAAAAGCCACCAACGTTCACAGATACGCAGTATTTT
CASSKKPPTFTDTQYF
>TRBJ2-1|TRBV2|few|-
TGTGCCAGCAGTGAAGACGGGACTGGGGATGAGCAGTTCTTC
CASSEDGTGDEQFF
>TRBJ2-3|TRBV9|-|TRBD2
TGTGCCAGCAGCCTAACGGAGGGGACTAGCGGGAGAACAGATACGCAGTATTTT
CASSLTEGTSGRTDTQYF
>TRBJ1-2|TRBV7-2|once|-
TGTGCCAGCAGCTTAGGATTGAGCAGTCGTTATCCTAACTATGGCTACACCTTC
CASSLGLSSRYPNYGYTF
>TRBJ2-1|TRBV7-2|-|TRBD1
TGTGCCAGCAGCGACAGGGGTCAATCCTACAATGAGCAGTTCTTC
CASSDRGQSYNEQFF
>TRBJ2-7|TRBV7-2|-|TRBD2
TGTGCCAGCAGCCTCGCGGCGGGAGGGCCTTACGAGCAGTACTTC
CASSLAAGGPYEQYF
>TRBJ1-3|TRBV7-9|-|TRBD1
TGTGCCAGCAGCGCTTGGACAGGGAGGTCTGGAAACACCATATATTTT
CASSAWTGRSGNTIYF
>TRBJ2-4|TRBV6-1|-|-
TGTGCCAGCAGTGAATATACCAAACAGTCGGAGTACTTC
CASSEYTKQSEYF
>TRBJ1-2|TRBV27|-|TRBD1
TGTGCCAGCAGTCACTATACACAGGGGAGGAGCTACACCTTC
CASSHYTQGRSYTF
>TRBJ2-3|TRBV5-6|-|TRBD1
TGTGCCAGCAGCAGCACAGGGGATATGGGCACAGATACGCAGTATTTT
CASSSTGDMGTDTQYF
>TRBJ2-5|TRBV30|-|-
TGTGCCTGGAGCTACGGGGGAGGTATGGGGGAGACCCAGTACTTC
CAWSYGGGMGETQYF
>TRBJ2-7|TRBV11-2|-|-
TGTGCCAGCAGCGGGGCTAGCGACGAGCAGTACTTC
CASSGASDEQYF
>TRBJ1-2|TRBV6-1|-|-
TGTGCCAGCAGTGAAGCGGGTCGGGGGCACTATGGCTACACCTTC
CASSEAGRGHYGYTF
>TRBJ1-3|TRBV9|-|-
TGTGCCAGCAGCGCGGGGCTTTCTGGAAACACCATATATTTT
CASSAGLSGNTIYF
>TRBJ2-7|TRBV11-3|-|TRBD1
TGTGCCAGCAGTCCGGGACAGGGGGCGCATGACGAGCAGTACTTC
CASSPGQGAHDEQYF
>TRBJ2-1|TRBV27|-|-
TGTGTTAGCTCACCGGACAGCTACAATGAGCAGTTCTTC
CVSSPDSYNEQFF
>TRBJ1-4|TRBV25-1|-|TRBD1
TGTGCCACCTCGCGTACCGGACAGGGCCGTGAAAAACTGTTTTTT
CATSRTGQGREKLFF
>TRBJ2-5|TRBV27|once|-
TGTGCCAGCAGGCTTTATCCGGGGCTGGAGGAGACCCAGTACTTC
CASRLYPGLEETQYF
>TRBJ2-4|TRBV28|few|-
TGTGCCAGCAGTTTATTTCCCGGAGGAGCCAAAAACATTCAGTACTTC
CASSLFPGGAKNIQYF
>TRBJ1-1|TRBV7-2|-|-
TGTGCCAGCAGCCGAACTTCTGGTACTGAAGCTTTCTTT
CASSRTSGTEAFF
>TRBJ1-2|TRBV29-1|-|-
TGCAGCGCGCCGGGGCCCTTACGGGACCATGGCTACACCTTC
CSAPGPLRDHGYTF
>TRBJ2-1|TRBV7-2|-|TRBD2
TGTGCCAGCAGCTTAGTATTTGGGACTAGCGGGAGGGCGAGCGAGCAGTTCTTC
CASSLVFGTSGRASEQFF